These T cell receptor beta chains were read from a single sample in a study of siplizumab effects on memory and regulatory T cells. Clones were read by immunoSEQ multiplex PCR, and TCRdb kept only the in-frame ones, dropping some. The sample shows 100,000 or so clones, 75% to 95% of them seen only once. Sequencing was carried out using CD4+ T cells sorted from blood. The receptors were sampled from a human donor in good health. Both conserved end residues are part of each CDR3. A D gene is named only where the DNA matches it firmly. Clone size is given for some rows only: seen once, a few or many times, or a class if the clone is expanded.

D gene: NA
V gene: TRBV5-6
CDR3 length: 15
clone size: NA
J gene: TRBJ1-6
CDR3 DNA: TGTGCCAGCAGCTTGGACGCGGGGGGATCGTCACCCCTCCACTTT
CDR3 protein: CASSLDAGGSSPLHF

D gene: TRBD1
V gene: TRBV6-5
CDR3 length: 15
clone size: NA
J gene: TRBJ1-1
CDR3 DNA: TGTGCCAGCAGCTCCGGGACAGGGGCGAACACTGAAGCTTTCTTT
CDR3 protein: CASSSGTGANTEAFF

D gene: NA
V gene: TRBV28
CDR3 length: 12
clone size: NA
J gene: TRBJ1-2
CDR3 DNA: TGTGCCAGCAGTTCGGGGCACTATGGCTACACCTTC
CDR3 protein: CASSSGHYGYTF

D gene: NA
V gene: TRBV5-4
CDR3 length: 15
clone size: NA
J gene: TRBJ2-7
CDR3 DNA: TGTGCCAGCAGGCCCAGGGGCGGGCGGTCGTACGAGCAGTACTTC
CDR3 protein: CASRPRGGRSYEQYF

D gene: NA
V gene: TRBV2
CDR3 length: 13
clone size: NA
J gene: TRBJ1-1
CDR3 DNA: TGTGCCAGCAGTGACAATGATGGCACTGAAGCTTTCTTT
CDR3 protein: CASSDNDGTEAFF

D gene: NA
V gene: TRBV30
CDR3 length: 13
clone size: few
J gene: TRBJ1-2
CDR3 DNA: TGTGCCTGGAGTGTAGGGACATACTATGGCTACACCTTC
CDR3 protein: CAWSVGTYYGYTF

D gene: NA
V gene: TRBV25-1
CDR3 length: 16
clone size: NA
J gene: TRBJ1-2
CDR3 DNA: TGTGCCAGCAGTGAATACGACGGACAGCCATGGGGTGGCTACACCTTC
CDR3 protein: CASSEYDGQPWGGYTF

D gene: TRBD2
V gene: TRBV25-1
CDR3 length: 14
clone size: NA
J gene: TRBJ2-7
CDR3 DNA: TGTGCCAGCAGTGCTAGCGGGGGGGTGTACGAGCAGTACTTC
CDR3 protein: CASSASGGVYEQYF

D gene: NA
V gene: TRBV13
CDR3 length: 14
clone size: NA
J gene: TRBJ2-3
CDR3 DNA: TGTGCCAGCAGCTTAGAGGGGTCGGGAGATACGCAGTATTTT
CDR3 protein: CASSLEGSGDTQYF

D gene: NA
V gene: TRBV7-8
CDR3 length: 12
clone size: NA
J gene: TRBJ2-5
CDR3 DNA: TGTGCCAGCGGGGGGGCCGGGGAGACCCAGTACTTC
CDR3 protein: CASGGAGETQYF

D gene: NA
V gene: TRBV5-4
CDR3 length: 17
clone size: NA
J gene: TRBJ1-1
CDR3 DNA: TGTGCCAGCAGCTTGGTATACAGCCCCAGCAGTATCACTGAAGCTTTCTTT
CDR3 protein: CASSLVYSPSSITEAFF

D gene: NA
V gene: TRBV28
CDR3 length: 14
clone size: NA
J gene: TRBJ1-2
CDR3 DNA: TGTGCCAGCGGCTCGGCGAGGGGGGTCTATGGCTACACCTTC
CDR3 protein: CASGSARGVYGYTF

D gene: NA
V gene: TRBV4-1
CDR3 length: 12
clone size: NA
J gene: TRBJ1-1
CDR3 DNA: TGCGCCAGCAGCCAATCGACGGCTGAAGCTTTCTTT
CDR3 protein: CASSQSTAEAFF

D gene: NA
V gene: TRBV13
CDR3 length: 14
clone size: NA
J gene: TRBJ2-5
CDR3 DNA: TGTGCCAGCAGTCAAGGACAGATACAAGAGACCCAGTACTTC
CDR3 protein: CASSQGQIQETQYF

D gene: NA
V gene: TRBV6-5
CDR3 length: 14
clone size: NA
J gene: TRBJ1-5
CDR3 DNA: TGTGCCAGCAGTTACGGGGGTAGCAATCAGCCCCAGCATTTT
CDR3 protein: CASSYGGSNQPQHF

D gene: NA
V gene: TRBV6-1
CDR3 length: 14
clone size: NA
J gene: TRBJ1-5
CDR3 DNA: TGTGCCAGCAGTGAAGTCAGGGAAAGCCAGCCCCAGCATTTT
CDR3 protein: CASSEVRESQPQHF

D gene: NA
V gene: TRBV9
CDR3 length: 17
clone size: NA
J gene: TRBJ1-3
CDR3 DNA: TGTGCCAGCAGCGTAGGGAGGGCCTCGAGCTCTGGAAACACCATATATTTT
CDR3 protein: CASSVGRASSSGNTIYF

D gene: TRBD1
V gene: TRBV11-2
CDR3 length: 15
clone size: NA
J gene: TRBJ1-6
CDR3 DNA: TGTGCCAGCAGCTTGAGGGACAGATGGAATTCACCCCTCCACTTT
CDR3 protein: CASSLRDRWNSPLHF

D gene: NA
V gene: TRBV9
CDR3 length: 14
clone size: NA
J gene: TRBJ1-2
CDR3 DNA: TGTGCCAGCAGCGAAAGCTCGGAAGGATATGGCTACACCTTC
CDR3 protein: CASSESSEGYGYTF

D gene: NA
V gene: TRBV10-3
CDR3 length: 11
clone size: NA
J gene: TRBJ1-2
CDR3 DNA: TGTGCCATCAGTGAAGACTATGGCTACACCTTC
CDR3 protein: CAISEDYGYTF

D gene: NA
V gene: TRBV12-5
CDR3 length: 14
clone size: NA
J gene: TRBJ1-2
CDR3 DNA: TGTGCTAGTGGTCACACACAGGGTAACTATGGCTACACCTTC
CDR3 protein: CASGHTQGNYGYTF

D gene: TRBD1
V gene: TRBV7-2
CDR3 length: 15
clone size: NA
J gene: TRBJ1-2
CDR3 DNA: TGTGCCAGCAGCTTACGGGCAGGGGGGGACTATGGCTACACCTTC
CDR3 protein: CASSLRAGGDYGYTF

D gene: NA
V gene: TRBV7-2
CDR3 length: 12
clone size: NA
J gene: TRBJ1-1
CDR3 DNA: TGTGCCAGCAGCTTAGGAGCCAATGAAGCTTTCTTT
CDR3 protein: CASSLGANEAFF

D gene: NA
V gene: TRBV18
CDR3 length: 12
clone size: NA
J gene: TRBJ2-1
CDR3 DNA: TGTGCCAGCTCACCAGCCGGGGATGAGCAGTTCTTC
CDR3 protein: CASSPAGDEQFF

D gene: NA
V gene: TRBV29-1
CDR3 length: 11
clone size: NA
J gene: TRBJ1-2
CDR3 DNA: TGCAGCGTCCCAGGGGACGGGGGCTACACCTTC
CDR3 protein: CSVPGDGGYTF

D gene: NA
V gene: TRBV7-2
CDR3 length: 14
clone size: NA
J gene: TRBJ1-2
CDR3 DNA: TGTGCCAGCAGCTCAAGGGGAGATCTCTATGGCTACACCTTC
CDR3 protein: CASSSRGDLYGYTF

D gene: NA
V gene: TRBV29-1
CDR3 length: 11
clone size: NA
J gene: TRBJ1-1
CDR3 DNA: TGCAGCGTTGTTAGGGGGACTGAAGCTTTCTTT
CDR3 protein: CSVVRGTEAFF

D gene: TRBD1
V gene: TRBV7-6
CDR3 length: 15
clone size: once
J gene: TRBJ2-7
CDR3 DNA: TGTGCCAGCAGCTTAGGTGGGACAGGGATTTACGAGCAGTACTTC
CDR3 protein: CASSLGGTGIYEQYF

D gene: NA
V gene: TRBV18
CDR3 length: 15
clone size: once
J gene: TRBJ2-5
CDR3 DNA: TGTGCCAGCTCACCACCAGCCAGGGCGCAAGAGACCCAGTACTTC
CDR3 protein: CASSPPARAQETQYF

D gene: NA
V gene: TRBV6-4
CDR3 length: 14
clone size: NA
J gene: TRBJ1-1
CDR3 DNA: TGTGCCAGCAGTGACTCTGTAGAAGCCTCAGAAGCTTTCTTT
CDR3 protein: CASSDSVEASEAFF